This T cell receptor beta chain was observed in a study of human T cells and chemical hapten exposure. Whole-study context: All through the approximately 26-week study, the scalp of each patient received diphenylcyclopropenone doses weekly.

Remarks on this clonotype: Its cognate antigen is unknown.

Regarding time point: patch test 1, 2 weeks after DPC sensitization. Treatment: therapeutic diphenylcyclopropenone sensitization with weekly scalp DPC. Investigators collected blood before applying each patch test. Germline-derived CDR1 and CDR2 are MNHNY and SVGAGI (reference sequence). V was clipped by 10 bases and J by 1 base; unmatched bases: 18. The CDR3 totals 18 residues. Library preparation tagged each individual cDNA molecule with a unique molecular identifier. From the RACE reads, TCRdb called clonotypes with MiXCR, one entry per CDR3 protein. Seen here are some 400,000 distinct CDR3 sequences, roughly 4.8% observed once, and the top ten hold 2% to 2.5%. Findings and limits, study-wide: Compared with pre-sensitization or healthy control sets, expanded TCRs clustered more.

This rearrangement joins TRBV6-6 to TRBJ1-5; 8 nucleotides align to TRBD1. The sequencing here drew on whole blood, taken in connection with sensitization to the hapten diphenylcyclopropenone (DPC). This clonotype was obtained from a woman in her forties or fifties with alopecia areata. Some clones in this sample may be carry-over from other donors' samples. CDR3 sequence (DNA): TGTGCCACCCACCCGACGGCAGGGGGCCATGGAAGCAATCAGCCCCAGCATTTT. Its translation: CATHPTAGGHGSNQPQHF.